Listed here are 30 T cell receptor beta chains from one sample, sequenced in a study of tumor-infiltrating lymphocytes in primary liver carcinoma. The tissue used was unsorted bulk material of 20-30 mg. RNA and DNA were co-extracted from it with the AllPrep DNA/RNA mini kit. Total RNA (around 500 ng) served as template for TCR beta cDNA synthesis primed by a constant-region primer. The TCR beta library was amplified through three nested multiplex PCR rounds in a modified ARM-PCR procedure. A C-beta reverse primer and TRBV1-TRBV30 forward primers served in each of the first two PCR rounds, at 10 cycles apiece. TCRdb reanalysed the multiplex PCR reads using MiXCR and keeps one entry per CDR3 protein. The sample holds 50,000 to 65,000 distinct CDR3 sequences, about 71% seen once. The specimen was liver tumor tissue from sampling region 4. This sample's subset: tumor region T4, right-lateral pole. These receptors originate from a man in his forties with primary liver carcinoma and hepatitis B virus infection.

A remark on this clonotype: A read error is likely, as this CDR3 ends without the conserved phenylalanine or tryptophan. This sequence joins TRBV11-2 and TRBJ2-7, with D possibly being TRBD1 (6 bases). The DNA end is a closer match to TRBJ2-1, so the J assignment may be wrong. This CDR3 comprises 14 residues. The germline gives CDR1 SGHAT, CDR2 FQNNGV. The CDR3 loop is CARSFTLTGNEQFS. For the CDR3, the DNA is TGTGCCAGAAGCTTTACACTTACAGGGAACGAGCAGTTCTCC.

The chain is built from TRBV5-1 and TRBJ2-1; 8 bases align to TRBD1. The CDR3 is made up of 15 amino acids. The junction had 12 bases not matched to a gene; V was cut back by 5 bases and J by 8 bases. CDR1 and CDR2 (germline): SGHRS, YFSETQ. CDR3 sequence reads: CASRAGGSWDYEQFF. As DNA, the CDR3 is TGCGCCAGCAGGGCAGGGGGCAGTTGGGACTATGAGCAGTTCTTC.

Only one count was recorded for this clonotype. This sequence joins TRBV12-3 or TRBV12-4 and TRBJ2-7; possibly TRBD2 for D (5 bases). V was trimmed by 5 bases and J by 3 bases, leaving 23 bases between them. CDR3 length: 17 residues. The CDR3 nucleotides read TGTGCCAGCAGTCCCGGAGAGGGCATTGATTCCTACTACGAGCAGTACTTC. As protein: CASSPGEGIDSYYEQYF.

The rearrangement links TRBV11-2 to TRBJ2-5; D remains unclear. V lost 6 bases, J lost 2 bases, and 10 bases lay in between. CDR1 and CDR2 (germline): SGHAT, FQNNGV. The CDR3 loop spans 13 amino acids. In DNA, the CDR3 is TGTGCCAGCAGTAAGGACGCACAAGAGACCCAGTACTTC. This gives the protein CASSKDAQETQYF.

CDR3 protein: CASSQGLNEQYF. The CDR3 DNA reads as TGTGCCAGCAGCCAAGGTTTGAATGAGCAGTACTTC. The chain uses TRBV4-2 and TRBJ2-7; D uncertain. The length of the CDR3 is 12 residues. V shed 1 base and J shed 7 bases, with 8 bases lying between them. The germline V gene encodes CDR1 LGHNA and CDR2 YNFKEQ.

This sequence joins TRBV6-1 and TRBJ2-7; TRBD1 might be the D (5 bases). Germline CDR1 and CDR2: MNHNS and SASEGT. The ends were cut back, 2 bases at V and 6 bases at J, with 14 bases in the middle. The CDR3 totals 14 residues. The CDR3 protein is CASSEPGHGGEQYF. CDR3 sequence (DNA): TGTGCCAGCAGTGAACCCGGACATGGTGGCGAGCAGTACTTC.

A remark on this clonotype: Sequence at one end of the junction differs from germline and may be a read error. The CDR3 sequence is CARSLNDNEQFF. DNA of the CDR3: TGTGCCAGGAGCTTAAATGACAACGAGCAGTTCTTC. The chain uses TRBV11-3 and TRBJ2-1; D gene unclear. The germline CDR1 and CDR2 sequences are SGHNT and YENEEA. The CDR3 consists of 12 residues.

CDR3 residues: CTTSDLGANNEQFF. The CDR3 DNA reads as TGTACTACCAGTGATTTGGGAGCTAACAATGAGCAGTTCTTC. The rearrangement uses TRBV24-1 and TRBJ2-1; D perhaps matches TRBD2 (5 bases). Germline assignment: CDR1 KGHDR and CDR2 SFDVKD. This CDR3 comprises 14 residues.

Notes on this clonotype: Since a much larger clone is just one base distant, this may be a read error. The rearrangement uses TRBV2 and TRBJ1-6, with D perhaps TRBD1 (5 bases). This CDR3 comprises 11 residues. Germline assignment: CDR1 SNHLY and CDR2 FYNNEI. DNA for the CDR3: TGTGCCATCAGTCAGGGTTCACCCCTCCACTTT. This gives the protein CAISQGSPLHF.

The table lists this clonotype with many counts. V is TRBV11-2 and J is TRBJ1-1, with D uncertain. The ends were cut back, 5 bases at V and 10 bases at J, with 14 bases in the middle. There are 12 residues in the CDR3. Germline V lookup: CDR1 SGHAT, CDR2 FQNNGV. This chain's CDR3 is CASSPPGWGAFF. The CDR3 region has the DNA TGTGCCAGCAGCCCTCCGGGGTGGGGAGCTTTCTTT.

Turning to this clonotype: The final CDR3 position lacks the conserved phenylalanine or tryptophan, pointing to a likely read error. The chain couples TRBV11-2 to TRBJ2-5; no firm D call. Per germline, CDR1 SGHAT and CDR2 FQNNGV. This CDR3 spans 15 amino acids. CDR3 residues: CTSRFEWNQRETQYS. CDR3 DNA: TGTACCAGCCGCTTCGAGTGGAATCAGAGGGAGACCCAGTACTCC.

Regarding this clonotype: At one end the junction does not follow the germline gene, possibly because of a read error. This sequence joins TRBV4-1 and TRBJ2-7; 10 bases line up with TRBD2. Germline values: CDR1 MGHRA, CDR2 YSYEKL. The CDR3 is 18 residues long. CDR3: CASSQNSPGTSVPYVQYF. The CDR3 coding sequence is TGCGCCAGCAGCCAGAATTCGCCCGGGACTAGCGTACCCTACGTGCAGTACTTC.

This clonotype was picked up many times. The V call is TRBV29-1, the J call TRBJ2-3; the D gene is possibly TRBD2 (6 bases). The ends were cut back, 7 bases at V and 0 bases at J, with 20 bases in the middle. CDR3 length: 16 amino acids. Germline CDR1 SQVTM, CDR2 ANQGSEA. The CDR3 region is CSGGTGDETSTDTQYF. The CDR3 coding sequence is TGCAGCGGCGGGACGGGGGACGAGACTAGCACAGATACGCAGTATTTT.

In this sample, this clonotype turned up once. At one end, the junction sequence differs from germline, possibly due to a read error. V gene TRBV4-2 combines with J gene TRBJ1-1; D remains unclear. Germline V lookup: CDR1 LGHNA, CDR2 YNFKEQ. CDR3 length: 14 residues. CDR3 in amino acids: CASSQDPGNTEAFF. CDR3 sequence (DNA): TGTGCCAGCAGCCAAGATCCCGGGAACACTGAAGCTTTCTTC.

Comments on this clonotype: One junction end disagrees with the germline gene, perhaps due to a read error. The chain recombines TRBV18 with TRBJ2-5, with 12 bases fitting TRBD2. The germline V gene encodes CDR1 KGHSH and CDR2 LQKENI. The CDR3 consists of 16 residues. Here the CDR3 DNA reads TGTGTCAGCTCACTAAAGACTAGCGGGAGTGAGAAGACCCAGTACTTC. Protein product: CVSSLKTSGSEKTQYF.

Points on this clonotype: A much larger clonotype is one base distant, so this may be a read error. The gene calls are TRBV11-2 and TRBJ2-2, with TRBD2 as a possible D gene (6 bases). Germline lookup yields CDR1 SGHAT and CDR2 FQNNGV. This CDR3 is 16 amino acids long. The CDR3 region is CASLALGGANTGELSF. CDR3 bases: TGTGCCAGCTTAGCATTAGGAGGGGCGAACACCGGGGAGCTGTCTTTT.

The V and J genes are TRBV6-1 and TRBJ1-3; tentative D call: TRBD1 (6 bases). This CDR3 spans 16 amino acids. Germline V lookup: CDR1 MNHNS, CDR2 SASEGT. CDR3 nucleotides: TGTGTGAGCAGTACCCTGGGGAGGGGGAGGATAAACACCATATATTTT. Translated: CVSSTLGRGRINTIYF.

On this clonotype itself: One end of the junction fails to match germline, which may point to a read error. The chain couples TRBV6-5 to TRBJ2-5; 7 bases align to TRBD2. Germline V gives CDR1 MNHEY, CDR2 SVGAGI. CDR3 length: 14 residues. The CDR3 region has the DNA TGTGCCAGCAGTTACACTAGCGTAGGGGAGACCCAATACTTC. This gives the protein CASSYTSVGETQYF.

This clonotype was found many times. Mismatch with germline at one junction end may stem from a read error. The chain joins TRBV4-3 to TRBJ2-5; D call uncertain. The germline CDR1 and CDR2 sequences are LGHNA and YSLEER. The CDR3 extends over 13 amino acids. CDR3 nucleotide sequence: TGCGCCAGCATCCAAGACCGACAAAAGACCCAGTACTTC. It yields the protein CASIQDRQKTQYF.

Of note for this clonotype: One end of the junction is discordant with germline, which a read error may explain. The CDR3 DNA reads TGTGACAGTAGTTACTCACAAGGGACCCAGTACTTC. Translated: CDSSYSQGTQYF. This chain links TRBV6-5 with TRBJ2-5; D ambiguous. CDR3 length equals 12 residues. The germline CDR1 and CDR2 sequences are MNHEY and SVGAGI.

Comment on this clonotype: A much larger clone lies a single base off, so this may be a read error. The chain combines TRBV6-1 with TRBJ1-5; D is ambiguous. This CDR3 contains 14 residues. CDR1 is MNHNS and CDR2 is SASEGT in the germline V gene. DNA of the CDR3: TGTGTCAGCAGTGAGGCGAGGGAAAAGGCGCCCCAGCATTTT. It specifies CVSSEAREKAPQHF.

There are a few counts of this clonotype. DNA of the CDR3: TGTGCCAGCAGTTTAGATTCCAGCAGGAGCACAGATACGCAGTATTTT. It yields the protein CASSLDSSRSTDTQYF. The J gene is TRBJ2-3, the V gene TRBV12-3 or TRBV12-4; D is ambiguous. Trimming took 1 base from V and 0 from J, leaving 11 bases between them. The CDR3 totals 16 residues.

For this clonotype: The junction departs from the called germline gene at one end, perhaps through a read error. The chain combines TRBV5-1 with TRBJ2-1; TRBD2 aligns across 9 bases. Germline CDR1 reads SGHRS; CDR2 reads YFSETQ. CDR3 size: 16 residues. Written as DNA, the CDR3 is TGCGCCAGCAGCTTGGAGACTAGCGGTTCCTGCAATGAGCGGTTCTTC. Its translation: CASSLETSGSCNERFF.

This clonotype turned up a few times. V gene TRBV5-4 combines with J gene TRBJ2-7; TRBD1 or TRBD2 may be the D gene (5 bases each). Looked up from germline, CDR1 is SGHNT and CDR2 is YYREEE (reference sequence). This CDR3 region has 14 residues. V was cut by 9 bases and J by 0 bases, with 16 bases left in between. Here the CDR3 reads CATHDGTLSYEQYF. As DNA, the CDR3 is TGTGCCACCCATGACGGGACCCTCTCCTACGAGCAGTACTTC.

With regard to this clonotype: One end of the junction is discordant with germline, which a read error may explain. This chain links TRBV11-2 with TRBJ1-4; D may be TRBD1 (5 bases). The CDR3 runs to 15 residues. In germline, CDR1 is SGHAT, CDR2 FQNNGV. The DNA for the CDR3 is TGCGCCAGCAGCTTAGACCCGGCAGGGATTGAAAAACTGTTTTTT. It translates to CASSLDPAGIEKLFF.

The rearrangement uses TRBV29-1 and TRBJ1-6; D is ambiguous. CDR3 length: 14 residues. Trimming stripped 5 bases from V and 10 bases from J, with 18 bases between. The germline CDR1 and CDR2 sequences are SQVTM and ANQGSEA. The CDR3 is CSVQDGREGSPLHF. The CDR3, as DNA: TGCAGCGTTCAGGATGGGAGGGAAGGATCACCCCTCCACTTT.

Turning to this clonotype: A much larger clone differs by one base, so this may be a read error. The chain is built from TRBV28 and TRBJ2-5; D unclear. This CDR3 comprises 14 residues. In germline, CDR1 is MDHEN, CDR2 SYDVKM. Here the CDR3 DNA reads TGTGCCAGCGGTTTGCGAGGCCTTGAAGAGACCCAGTACTTC. Amino acids: CASGLRGLEETQYF.

The chain links TRBV6-1 to TRBJ2-7; the match to TRBD2 covers 9 bases. The CDR3 has 17 amino acids. Germline V gene sequence: CDR1 MNHNS, CDR2 SASEGT. V trimming: 7 bases; J trimming: 6 bases; junction bases outside the gene matches: 19. The chain's CDR3 is CASKRQPGTSRPSEQYF. The CDR3 DNA reads as TGTGCCAGCAAGAGACAGCCCGGGACTAGCAGACCCTCCGAGCAGTACTTC.

As regards this clonotype: An end of the junction differs from the germline gene, which may be a read error. The chain is built from TRBV11-2 and TRBJ1-1; D might be TRBD1 (6 bases). The CDR3 is 17 residues long. From germline, CDR1 is SGHAT and CDR2 FQNNGV. In DNA form, the CDR3 reads TGTGCCAGCAGCTTAATGCGTACAGGGAAGTTAGTCCGTGAAGTTTTCTTC. Encoded protein: CASSLMRTGKLVREVFF. The full variable domain, rest sourced from reference TRBV11-2 and TRBJ1-1, is EAGVAQSPRYKIIEKRQSVAFWCNPISGHATLYWYQQILGQGPKLLIQFQNNGVVDDSQLPKDRFSAERLKGVDSTLKIQPAKLEDSAVYLCASSLMRTGKLVREVFFGQGTRLTVV.

This clonotype was observed a handful of times. This sequence may be a read error, since a much larger clone differs from it by one base. The rearrangement links TRBV5-1 to TRBJ2-2; TRBD2 agrees at 14 bases. Germline CDR1 and CDR2: SGHRS and YFSETQ. The CDR3 loop spans 16 amino acids. This CDR3 is CSSSPGLAGVGGELFF. CDR3 coding DNA: TGCTCCAGCAGCCCGGGACTAGCGGGAGTAGGCGGGGAGCTGTTTTTT.